These 4 T cell receptor beta chains came from one sample sequenced in a study of T cell repertoires in cytomegalovirus infection. TCRdb independently ran MiXCR on the reads; one entry per CDR3 protein. Of some 200,000 distinct CDR3 sequences in the sample, roughly 9% were seen once. Sequencing used PBMCs. All receptors derive from a human donor in good health (CMV status not recorded). Some clones in this sample may be carry-over from other donors' samples.

This clonotype turned up a few times. A much bigger clone sits one base away, suggesting this may be a read error. The chain couples TRBV5-6 to TRBJ2-7; D might be TRBD1 (5 bases). The CDR3 extends over 12 amino acids. Germline V gene lookup returns CDR1 SGHDT and CDR2 YYEEEE. Trimming took 2 bases from V and 3 from J, leaving 6 bases between them. CDR3 DNA sequence: TGTGCCAGCAGCTTCGACAGCTACGAGCAGTACTTC. Amino acid sequence: CASSFDSYEQYF.

The chain couples TRBV29-1 to TRBJ1-1; D uncertain. Germline lookup yields CDR1 SQVTM and CDR2 ANQGSEA. The CDR3 runs to 14 residues. Between the trimmed V and J ends, which lost 8 bases and 3 bases, there was a span of 19 bases. The CDR3 sequence is CSILQRGLDTEAFF. CDR3 nucleotide sequence: TGCAGCATTCTACAGAGAGGCTTAGACACTGAAGCTTTCTTT.

This clonotype was counted only a few times. The CDR3 loop reads CATSDFRGAGQETQYF. Written as DNA, the CDR3 is TGTGCCACCAGTGATTTTAGGGGGGCGGGCCAAGAGACCCAGTACTTC. The chain couples TRBV24-1 to TRBJ2-5; D tentatively reads TRBD1 or TRBD2 (6 bases each). This CDR3 contains 16 residues. The V end lost 1 base, the J end lost 1 base, and 12 bases lay between the germline ends. In germline, CDR1 is KGHDR, CDR2 SFDVKD.

This rearrangement joins TRBV20-1 to TRBJ2-3; maybe TRBD1 (6 bases). Per germline, CDR1 DFQATT and CDR2 SNEGSKA (reference sequence). This CDR3 has 14 amino acids. V was pared by 7 bases and J by 4 bases, with 18 bases between. CDR3 amino acids: CSVDSSLGADTQYF. The CDR3 DNA sequence: TGCAGTGTGGACAGCTCCCTTGGCGCAGATACGCAGTATTTT.